The clone carrying this T cell receptor (beta chain) was counted at least ten times. The record originates from a study of T-cell reconstitution after alpha-beta-depleted transplantation in children. Trimming removed 4 bases at V and 3 bases at J, with 13 bases between. Germline V lookup: CDR1 SQVTM, CDR2 ANQGSEA. The CDR3 has 14 residues. Preparing the TCRbeta library involved the use of unique molecular identifiers. TCRdb passed the PCR reads through MiXCR, listing each CDR3 protein once. The sample lists about 600,000 distinct CDR3 sequences, 8% to 11% occurring once. The TCR sequence derives from a human donor who donated a stem cell graft to a child with acute myeloid leukemia. This chain links TRBV29-1 with TRBJ1-5; unclear D gene. This material consisted of PBMCs from the stem cell graft donor, taken from the stem cell graft. CDR3: CSVGRGTDNQPQHF. The CDR3 coding sequence is TGCAGCGTTGGTCGGGGAACGGACAATCAGCCCCAGCATTTT.